This TCR beta chain was sequenced during a study of cytomegalovirus exposure and HLA in healthy donors. 60 Vbeta and 13 Jbeta primers were used in PCR. The assay was immunoSEQ multiplex PCR, and TCRdb's table has in-frame clones only and misses some. Among some 180,000 clones listed, 76% were seen once. Donors had nominal health at sampling but likely had unrecorded immune exposures. The study, taken as a whole, reports: The authors assumed roughly uniform sequencing depth across donors for presence/absence analyses. Researchers reported in a later analysis that a missense DCLRE1C variant was tied to TCR beta V- and J-gene trimming.

This clone was recorded only once. As yet, its antigen is unknown. V lost 2 bases and J lost 4; bases outside the gene matches: 2. CDR1 and CDR2 (germline): SGHNT, YYREEE (reference sequence). The CDR3 extends over 13 amino acids. This sequence originates from a man aged 18 to 29 in good health and CMV-seronegative. The chain recombines TRBV5-4 with TRBJ1-1; 7 bases map to TRBD1. The sequenced sample consisted of PBMCs. The CDR3 loop is CASSFAGGTEAFF. The CDR3 DNA is TGTGCCAGCAGCTTTGCAGGGGGCACTGAAGCTTTCTTT.